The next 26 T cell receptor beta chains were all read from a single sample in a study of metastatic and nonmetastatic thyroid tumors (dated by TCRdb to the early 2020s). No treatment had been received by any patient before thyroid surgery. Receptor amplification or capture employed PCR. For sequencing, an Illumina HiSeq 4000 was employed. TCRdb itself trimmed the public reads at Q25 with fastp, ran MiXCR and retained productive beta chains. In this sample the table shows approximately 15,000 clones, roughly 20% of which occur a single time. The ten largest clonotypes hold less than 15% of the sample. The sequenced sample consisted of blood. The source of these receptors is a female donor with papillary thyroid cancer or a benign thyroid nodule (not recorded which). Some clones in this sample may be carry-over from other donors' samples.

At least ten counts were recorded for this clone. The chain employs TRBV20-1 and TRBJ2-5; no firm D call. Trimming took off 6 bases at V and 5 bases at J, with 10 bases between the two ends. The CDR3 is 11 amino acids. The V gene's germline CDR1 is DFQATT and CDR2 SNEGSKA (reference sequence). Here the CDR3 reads CSAQTDETQYF. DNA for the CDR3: TGCAGTGCCCAGACCGACGAGACCCAGTACTTC.

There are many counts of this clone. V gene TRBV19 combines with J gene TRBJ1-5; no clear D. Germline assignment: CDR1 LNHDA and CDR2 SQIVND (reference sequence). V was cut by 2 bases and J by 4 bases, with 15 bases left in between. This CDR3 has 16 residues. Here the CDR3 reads CASSITIVPPNQPQHF. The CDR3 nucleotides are TGTGCCAGTAGTATAACGATTGTACCCCCTAATCAGCCCCAGCATTTT.

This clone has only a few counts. Written as DNA, the CDR3 is TGTGCCAGCAGCCCAAACCGGGGACAGGGGCACCATGGCTACACCTTC. Its translation: CASSPNRGQGHHGYTF. The chain links TRBV7-3 to TRBJ1-2; TRBD1 aligns across 10 bases. J lost 6 bases, V lost 5 bases, and 12 bases had no gene match. This CDR3 region has 16 residues. CDR1 and CDR2 from the germline V gene are SGHTA and FQGTGA.

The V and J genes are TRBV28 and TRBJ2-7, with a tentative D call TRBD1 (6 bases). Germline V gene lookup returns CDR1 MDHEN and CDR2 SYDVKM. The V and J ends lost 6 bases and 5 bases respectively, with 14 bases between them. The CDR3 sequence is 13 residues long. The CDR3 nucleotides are TGTGCCAGCAGGCACAGGGAGTACAACGAGCAGTACTTC. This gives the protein CASRHREYNEQYF.

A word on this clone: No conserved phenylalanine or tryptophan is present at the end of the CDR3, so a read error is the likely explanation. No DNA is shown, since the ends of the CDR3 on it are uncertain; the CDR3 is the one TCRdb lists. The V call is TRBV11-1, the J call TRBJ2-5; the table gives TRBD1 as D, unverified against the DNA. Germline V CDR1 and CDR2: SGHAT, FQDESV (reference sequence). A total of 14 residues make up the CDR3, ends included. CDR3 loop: CASSRTESQETRYY.

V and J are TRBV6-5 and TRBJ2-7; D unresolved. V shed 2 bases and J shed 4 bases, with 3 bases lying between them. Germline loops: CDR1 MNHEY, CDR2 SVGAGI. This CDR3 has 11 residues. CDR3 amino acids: CASSYRYEQYF. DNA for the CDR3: TGTGCCAGCAGTTACCGGTACGAGCAGTACTTC.

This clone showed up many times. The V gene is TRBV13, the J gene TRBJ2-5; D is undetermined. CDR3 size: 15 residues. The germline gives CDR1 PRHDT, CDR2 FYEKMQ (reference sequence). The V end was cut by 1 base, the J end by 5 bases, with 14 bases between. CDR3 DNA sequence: TGTGCCAGCAGCTTAGAGTACGGAGTGGGGGAGACCCAGTACTTC. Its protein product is CASSLEYGVGETQYF.

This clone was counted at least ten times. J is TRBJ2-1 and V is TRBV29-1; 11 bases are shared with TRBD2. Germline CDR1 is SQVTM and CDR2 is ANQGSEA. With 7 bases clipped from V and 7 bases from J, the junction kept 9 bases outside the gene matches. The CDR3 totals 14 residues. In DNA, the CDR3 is TGCAGCGGATCAACCGGGACTAGCGGTAATGAGCAGTTCTTC. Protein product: CSGSTGTSGNEQFF.

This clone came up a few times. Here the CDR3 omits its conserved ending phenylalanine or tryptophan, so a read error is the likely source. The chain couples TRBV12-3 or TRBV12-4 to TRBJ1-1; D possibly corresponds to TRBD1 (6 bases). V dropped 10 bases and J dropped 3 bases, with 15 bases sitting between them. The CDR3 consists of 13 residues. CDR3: CANRDYGDTEAFS. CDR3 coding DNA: TGTGCCAACAGGGACTACGGAGACACTGAAGCTTTCTCT.

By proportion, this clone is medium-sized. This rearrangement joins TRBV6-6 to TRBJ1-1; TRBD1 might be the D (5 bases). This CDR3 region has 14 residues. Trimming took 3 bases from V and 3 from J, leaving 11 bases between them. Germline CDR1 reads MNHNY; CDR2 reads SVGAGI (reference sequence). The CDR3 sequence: CASSYERGYTEAFF. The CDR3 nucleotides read TGTGCCAGCAGTTATGAGCGGGGGTACACTGAAGCTTTCTTT.

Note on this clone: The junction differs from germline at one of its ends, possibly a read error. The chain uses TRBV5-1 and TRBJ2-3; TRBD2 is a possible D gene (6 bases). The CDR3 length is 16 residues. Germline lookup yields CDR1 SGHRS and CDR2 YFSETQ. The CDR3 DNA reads TGCTCCAGCAGCCCGCCAACATGGGGGGGCACAGATACGCAGTATTTT. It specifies CSSSPPTWGGTDTQYF.

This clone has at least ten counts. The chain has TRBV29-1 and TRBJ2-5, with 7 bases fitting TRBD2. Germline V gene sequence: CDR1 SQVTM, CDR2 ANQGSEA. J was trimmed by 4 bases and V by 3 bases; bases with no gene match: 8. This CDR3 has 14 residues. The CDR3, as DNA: TGCAGCGTTGATGTGTCGGGAGGTCGAGAGACCCAGTACTTC. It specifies CSVDVSGGRETQYF. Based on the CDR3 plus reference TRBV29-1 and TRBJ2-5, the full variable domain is SAVISQKPSRDICQRGTSLTIQCQVDSQVTMMFWYRQQPGQSLTLIATANQGSEATYESGFVIDKFPISRPNLTFSTLTVSNMSPEDSSIYLCSVDVSGGRETQYFGPGTRLLVL.

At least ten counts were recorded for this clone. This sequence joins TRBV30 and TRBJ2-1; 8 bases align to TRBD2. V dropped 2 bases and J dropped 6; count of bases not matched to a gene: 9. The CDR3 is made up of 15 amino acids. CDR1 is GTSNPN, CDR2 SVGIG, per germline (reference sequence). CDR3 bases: TGTGCCTGGAGTCGTTTAGCCGGGACTAGCAATGAGCAGTTCTTC. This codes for CAWSRLAGTSNEQFF.

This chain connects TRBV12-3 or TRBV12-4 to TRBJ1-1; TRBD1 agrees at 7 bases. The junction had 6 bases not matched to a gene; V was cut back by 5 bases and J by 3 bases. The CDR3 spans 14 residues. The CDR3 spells CASSSTRGDTEAFF. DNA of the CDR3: TGTGCCAGCAGTAGCACCAGGGGGGACACTGAAGCTTTCTTT.

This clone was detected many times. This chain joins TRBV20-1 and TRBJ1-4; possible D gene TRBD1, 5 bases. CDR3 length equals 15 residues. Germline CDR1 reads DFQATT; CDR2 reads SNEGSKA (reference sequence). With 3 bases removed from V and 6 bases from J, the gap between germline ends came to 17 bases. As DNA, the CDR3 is TGCAGTGCTAGTGGGCCGGCACAGGAATATGAAAAACTGTTTTTT. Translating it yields CSASGPAQEYEKLFF.

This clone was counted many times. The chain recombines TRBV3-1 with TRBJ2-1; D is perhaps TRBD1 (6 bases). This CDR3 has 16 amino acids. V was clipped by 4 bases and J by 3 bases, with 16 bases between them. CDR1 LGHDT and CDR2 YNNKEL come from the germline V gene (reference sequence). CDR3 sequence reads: CASSRAAGADYNEQFF. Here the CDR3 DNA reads TGTGCCAGCAGCCGTGCTGCAGGGGCCGACTACAATGAGCAGTTCTTC.

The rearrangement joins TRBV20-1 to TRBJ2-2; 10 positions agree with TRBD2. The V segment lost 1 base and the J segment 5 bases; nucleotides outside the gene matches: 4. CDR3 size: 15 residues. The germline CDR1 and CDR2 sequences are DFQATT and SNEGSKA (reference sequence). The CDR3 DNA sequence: TGCAGTGCTAGAGTATTAGCGGGAGGTACCGGGGAGCTGTTTTTT. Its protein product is CSARVLAGGTGELFF.

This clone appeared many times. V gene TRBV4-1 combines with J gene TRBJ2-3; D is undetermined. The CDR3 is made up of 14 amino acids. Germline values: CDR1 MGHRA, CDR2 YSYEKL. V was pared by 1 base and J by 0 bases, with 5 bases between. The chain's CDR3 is CASSQGRSTDTQYF. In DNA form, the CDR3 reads TGCGCCAGCAGCCAAGGGCGGAGCACAGATACGCAGTATTTT.

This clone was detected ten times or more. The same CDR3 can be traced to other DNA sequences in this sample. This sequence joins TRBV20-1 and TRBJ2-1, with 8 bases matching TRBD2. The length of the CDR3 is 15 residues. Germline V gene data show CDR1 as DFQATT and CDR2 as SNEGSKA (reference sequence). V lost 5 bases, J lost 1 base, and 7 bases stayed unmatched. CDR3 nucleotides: TGCAGTGCTTTTACTAGCGGTATATCCTACAATGAGCAGTTCTTC. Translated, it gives CSAFTSGISYNEQFF.

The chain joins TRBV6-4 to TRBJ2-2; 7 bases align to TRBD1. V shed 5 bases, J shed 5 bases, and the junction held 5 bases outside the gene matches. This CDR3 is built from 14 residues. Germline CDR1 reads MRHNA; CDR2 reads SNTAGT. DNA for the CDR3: TGTGCCAGCAGTCGACAGGGCGGGACCGGGGAGCTGTTTTTT. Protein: CASSRQGGTGELFF.

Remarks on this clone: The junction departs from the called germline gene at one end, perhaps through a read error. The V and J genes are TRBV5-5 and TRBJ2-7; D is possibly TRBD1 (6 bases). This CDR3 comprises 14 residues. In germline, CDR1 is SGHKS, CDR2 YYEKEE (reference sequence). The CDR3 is CASSPIGQLNEQYF. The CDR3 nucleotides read TGTGCCAGCAGCCCTATAGGACAGTTGAACGAGCAATACTTC.

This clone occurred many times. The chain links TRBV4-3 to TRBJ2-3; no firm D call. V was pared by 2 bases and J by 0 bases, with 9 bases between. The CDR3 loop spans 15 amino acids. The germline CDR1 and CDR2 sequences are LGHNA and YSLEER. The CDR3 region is CASSQSGESTDTQYF. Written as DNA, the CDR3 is TGCGCCAGCAGCCAATCAGGCGAAAGCACAGATACGCAGTATTTT.

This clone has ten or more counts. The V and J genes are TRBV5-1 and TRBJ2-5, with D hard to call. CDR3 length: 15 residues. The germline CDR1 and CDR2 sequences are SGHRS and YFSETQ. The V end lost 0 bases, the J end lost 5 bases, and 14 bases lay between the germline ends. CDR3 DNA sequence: TGCGCCAGCAGCTTGGAATCCTCAATGGAGGAGACCCAGTACTTC. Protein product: CASSLESSMEETQYF.

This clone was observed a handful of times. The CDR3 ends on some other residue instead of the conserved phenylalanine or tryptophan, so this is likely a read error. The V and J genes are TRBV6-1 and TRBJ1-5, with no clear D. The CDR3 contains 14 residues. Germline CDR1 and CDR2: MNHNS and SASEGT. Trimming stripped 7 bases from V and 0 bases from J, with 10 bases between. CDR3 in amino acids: CASIPGDSNQPQHC. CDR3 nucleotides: TGTGCCAGCATACCAGGAGATAGCAATCAGCCCCAGCATTGT.

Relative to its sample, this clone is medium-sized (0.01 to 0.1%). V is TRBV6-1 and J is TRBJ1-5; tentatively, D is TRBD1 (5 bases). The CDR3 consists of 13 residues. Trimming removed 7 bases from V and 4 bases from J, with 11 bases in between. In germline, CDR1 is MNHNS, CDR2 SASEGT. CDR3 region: CASTPTENQPQHF. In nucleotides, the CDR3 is TGTGCCAGCACCCCGACAGAGAATCAGCCCCAGCATTTT.

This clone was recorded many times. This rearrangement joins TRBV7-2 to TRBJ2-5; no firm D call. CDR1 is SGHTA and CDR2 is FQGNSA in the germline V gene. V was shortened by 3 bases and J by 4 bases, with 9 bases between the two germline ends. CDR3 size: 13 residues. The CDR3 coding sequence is TGTGCCAGCAGCTTTCGGGTTCGAGAGACCCAGTACTTC. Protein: CASSFRVRETQYF. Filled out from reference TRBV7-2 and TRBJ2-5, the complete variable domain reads GAGVSQSPSNKVTEKGKDVELRCDPISGHTALYWYRQSLGQGLEFLIYFQGNSAPDKSGLPSDRFSAERTGGSVSTLTIQRTQQEDSAVYLCASSFRVRETQYFGPGTRLLVL.